The next 8 T cell receptor beta chains were all read from a single sample in a study of shared clonotypes between healthy human individuals. The repertoire was sequenced with immunoSEQ multiplex PCR; TCRdb's copy has only in-frame clones and lacks some. The sample yields about 690,000 clones, around 90% seen once. The source material was memory CD8+ T cells from PBMCs. Sample subset: CD45RO+ cells pooled with CCR7-negative TemRA cells. The receptors stem from a young man in good health. Some clones in this sample may be carry-over from other donors' samples.

This clone appeared a few times. The same CDR3 is also encoded by other DNA sequences in this sample. The chain recombines TRBV7-9 with TRBJ1-1; 7 bases align to TRBD1. The CDR3 has 14 residues. CDR1 SEHNR and CDR2 FQNEAQ come from the germline V gene (reference sequence). Unmatched junction bases numbered 3, after V lost 1 base and J lost 4 bases. CDR3 region: CASSLGGGGTEAFF. CDR3 DNA: TGTGCCAGCAGCTTAGGAGGGGGCGGCACTGAAGCTTTCTTT.

The chain employs TRBV9 and TRBJ1-1; 8 nucleotides align to TRBD1. The CDR3 is 13 amino acids. Per the germline V gene, CDR1 is SGDLS and CDR2 is YYNGEE. The trim removed 1 base at V and 5 bases at J, leaving 1 base unmatched. This CDR3 is CASSVWTGTEAFF. DNA for the CDR3: TGTGCCAGCAGCGTATGGACAGGGACTGAAGCTTTCTTT. The variable domain in full, with the rest retrieved from reference TRBV9 and TRBJ1-1, is DSGVTQTPKHLITATGQRVTLRCSPRSGDLSVYWYQQSLDQGLQFLIQYYNGEERAKGNILERFSAQQFPDLHSELNLSSLELGDSALYFCASSVWTGTEAFFGQGTRLTVV.

The chain couples TRBV4-1 to TRBJ1-5; 8 nucleotides agree with TRBD1. The V gene's germline CDR1 is MGHRA and CDR2 YSYEKL. V lost 1 base and J lost 1; bases outside the gene matches: 9. The CDR3 has 18 residues. The DNA of the CDR3 is TGCGCCAGCAGCCAAGTGGGGTTGTACAGGGGGAGCAATCAGCCCCAGCATTTT. Amino acids: CASSQVGLYRGSNQPQHF.

The chain uses TRBV13 and TRBJ2-5; TRBD2 agrees at 9 bases. Germline assignment: CDR1 PRHDT and CDR2 FYEKMQ (reference sequence). The CDR3 length is 16 residues. V trimming: 2 bases; J trimming: 2 bases; junction bases outside the gene matches: 6. The CDR3 reads CASSLLLAGTQETQYF. The CDR3 region has the DNA TGTGCCAGCAGCTTACTTCTAGCGGGGACTCAAGAGACCCAGTACTTC.

The chain employs TRBV2 and TRBJ1-5; D not resolved. Germline V gene data show CDR1 as SNHLY and CDR2 as FYNNEI. The V gene lost 2 bases and the J gene lost 0 bases, with 5 bases spanning the gap. The CDR3 is 14 residues long. CDR3 bases: TGTGCCAGCAGTGAACTCCATAGCAATCAGCCCCAGCATTTT. Translated, it gives CASSELHSNQPQHF.

There are many counts of this clone. The rearrangement joins TRBV27 to TRBJ2-7; no clear D gene. Per germline, CDR1 MNHEY and CDR2 SMNVEV (reference sequence). V lost 8 bases to trimming and J lost 2 bases, with 7 bases between them. The CDR3 spans 11 residues. This CDR3 is CASPVPYEQYF. CDR3 nucleotide sequence: TGTGCCAGCCCTGTTCCCTACGAGCAGTACTTC.

This chain connects TRBV5-8 to TRBJ2-7; 7 bases map to TRBD1. Germline CDR1 SGHTS, CDR2 YDEGEE. V lost 10 bases, J lost 5 bases, and 15 bases stayed unmatched. The CDR3 spans 14 residues. CDR3 sequence reads: CAGNTGVIVDEQYF. The CDR3 DNA follows: TGTGCCGGGAATACAGGGGTGATCGTGGACGAGCAGTACTTC.

The CDR3 region is CASSSGPGDEQYF. As DNA, the CDR3 is TGTGCCAGCAGCTCTGGGCCGGGCGACGAGCAGTACTTC. The rearrangement links TRBV7-9 to TRBJ2-7; D remains ambiguous. This CDR3 is built from 13 residues. The germline gives CDR1 SEHNR, CDR2 FQNEAQ (reference sequence). With 4 bases removed from V and 5 bases from J, the gap between germline ends came to 12 bases.